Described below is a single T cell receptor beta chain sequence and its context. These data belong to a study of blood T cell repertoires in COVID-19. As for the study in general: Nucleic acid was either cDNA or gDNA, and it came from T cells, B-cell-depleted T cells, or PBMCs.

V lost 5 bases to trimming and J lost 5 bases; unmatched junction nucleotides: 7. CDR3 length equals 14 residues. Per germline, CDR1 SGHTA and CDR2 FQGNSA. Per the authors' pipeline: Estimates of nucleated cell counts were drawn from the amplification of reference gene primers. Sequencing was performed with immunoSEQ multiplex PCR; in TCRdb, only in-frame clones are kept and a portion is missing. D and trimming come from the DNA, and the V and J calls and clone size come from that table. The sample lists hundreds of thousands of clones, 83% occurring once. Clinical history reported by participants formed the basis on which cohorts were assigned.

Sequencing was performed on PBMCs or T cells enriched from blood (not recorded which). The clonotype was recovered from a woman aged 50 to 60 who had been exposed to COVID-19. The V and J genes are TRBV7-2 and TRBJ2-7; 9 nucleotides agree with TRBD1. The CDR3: CASSLRQGGHEQYF. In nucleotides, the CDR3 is TGTGCCAGCAGCCTGAGACAGGGGGGTCACGAGCAGTACTTC. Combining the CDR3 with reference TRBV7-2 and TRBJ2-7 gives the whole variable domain GAGVSQSPSNKVTEKGKDVELRCDPISGHTALYWYRQSLGQGLEFLIYFQGNSAPDKSGLPSDRFSAERTGGSVSTLTIQRTQQEDSAVYLCASSLRQGGHEQYFGPGTRLTVT.